These 18 T cell receptor beta chains were all obtained from the same sample, sequenced in a study of T-cell memory formation after mild COVID-19. TCRdb fed the 5' RACE reads into MiXCR, producing one record per CDR3 protein. Counted here are fewer than 500,000 distinct CDR3 sequences, 20% to 30% occurring once; the ten biggest clones make up around 13%. Sequencing was performed on PBMCs or a T cell subset sorted from them (not recorded which). These receptors originate from an adult woman who had mild COVID-19 (a few samples of this study predate the infection). Cell type and time point are not known.

The V call is TRBV14, the J call TRBJ2-1, with a possible D match to TRBD1 (6 bases). The CDR3 contains 15 residues. CDR1 SGHDN and CDR2 FVKESK come from the germline V gene. Trimming removed 8 bases from V and 2 bases from J, with 16 bases in between. In DNA, the CDR3 is TGTGCCAGCGCAAAGCTGACAGGCGCCTACAATGAGCAGTTCTTC. Translation: CASAKLTGAYNEQFF.

This clonotype was detected a few times. The V gene is TRBV7-2, the J gene TRBJ2-2; D perhaps matches TRBD2 (5 bases). The germline V gene has CDR1 SGHTA and CDR2 FQGNSA. Deletions cut 2 bases from V and 6 bases from J, with 16 bases between. There are 16 residues in the CDR3. In nucleotides, the CDR3 is TGTGCCAGCAGCTTATCGCCAACGTTCGGGGCCGGGGAGCTGTTTTTT. This translates into CASSLSPTFGAGELFF.

This clonotype came up a few times. The chain is built from TRBV4-1 and TRBJ2-5; a possible D gene is TRBD1 (5 bases). Trimming took 2 bases from V and 5 from J, leaving 12 bases between them. In germline, CDR1 is MGHRA, CDR2 YSYEKL. CDR3 size: 14 residues. This CDR3 is CASSQTGSAETQYF. The CDR3 DNA is TGCGCCAGCAGCCAAACAGGCAGCGCGGAGACCCAGTACTTC.

The J gene is TRBJ2-7, the V gene TRBV2; TRBD2 aligns across 9 bases. V gave up 2 bases and J gave up 3 bases; unmatched junction bases: 8. Germline CDR1 is SNHLY and CDR2 is FYNNEI. This CDR3 is built from 16 residues. CDR3 sequence reads: CASSEPLAGKVYEQYF. CDR3 nucleotide sequence: TGTGCCAGCAGTGAACCGCTAGCGGGAAAGGTCTACGAGCAGTACTTC.

J is TRBJ2-1 and V is TRBV10-3; D gene ambiguous. The germline gives CDR1 ENHRY, CDR2 SYGVKD. The ends were cut back, 4 bases at V and 9 bases at J, with 10 bases in the middle. The CDR3 covers 12 residues. CDR3 protein: CAISALGGEQFF. The CDR3 DNA follows: TGTGCCATCAGTGCTCTAGGTGGTGAGCAGTTCTTC.

There are many counts of this clonotype. The junction shows a germline mismatch at one end, possibly a read error. This chain connects TRBV12-3 or TRBV12-4 to TRBJ2-7, with D possibly matching TRBD2 (6 bases). The CDR3 spans 13 residues. In nucleotides, the CDR3 is TGTGCCAGCAGATTAGCGGCCTCCTACGAGCAGTACTTC. As protein: CASRLAASYEQYF.

The V gene is TRBV7-7, the J gene TRBJ2-1; 7 bases fit TRBD1. Germline values: CDR1 SSHAT, CDR2 FNYEAQ (reference sequence). V lost 5 bases, J lost 1 base, and 8 bases stayed unmatched. The CDR3 sequence is 16 residues long. The CDR3 spells CASSRSGQASYNEQFF. The CDR3 DNA is TGTGCCAGCAGCCGAAGTGGACAGGCTTCCTACAATGAGCAGTTCTTC.

This sequence joins TRBV6-2 or TRBV6-3 and TRBJ2-3, with D perhaps TRBD2 (5 bases). The CDR3 is 15 residues long. The germline V gene has CDR1 MNHEY and CDR2 SVGEGT. Trimming took 11 bases from V and 2 from J, leaving 20 bases between them. The CDR3 nucleotides are TGTGCCGGACTGTCGAAGCGGCTAAACACAGATACGCAGTATTTT. Protein product: CAGLSKRLNTDTQYF.

This rearrangement joins TRBV6-2 or TRBV6-3 to TRBJ1-5, with D possibly being TRBD1 (6 bases). V was pared by 3 bases and J by 8 bases, with 14 bases between. From germline, CDR1 is MNHEY and CDR2 SVGEGT. This CDR3 contains 14 residues. DNA of the CDR3: TGTGCCAGCAGTTATACAGGGACGGCGGAGCCCCAGCATTTT. This sequence encodes CASSYTGTAEPQHF.

This rearrangement joins TRBV4-1 to TRBJ2-4, with TRBD2 matching over 10 bases. Germline V lookup: CDR1 MGHRA, CDR2 YSYEKL. The CDR3 totals 16 residues. V shed 1 base, J shed 5 bases, and the junction held 5 bases outside the gene matches. The CDR3 bases are TGCGCCAGCAGCCAAGTAAGCGGGGGGGCGGAAAACATTCAGTACTTC. Amino acid sequence: CASSQVSGGAENIQYF.

This clonotype was observed a handful of times. The V call is TRBV18, the J call TRBJ1-2, with D possibly being TRBD1 (6 bases). The CDR3 has 14 residues. Per germline, CDR1 KGHSH and CDR2 LQKENI. V was pared by 6 bases and J by 0 bases, with 11 bases between. The CDR3: CASSRGQTNYGYTF. DNA for the CDR3: TGTGCCAGCTCCCGAGGACAGACTAACTATGGCTACACCTTC.

Only a few counts were recorded for this clonotype. The chain employs TRBV20-1 and TRBJ2-1; the match to TRBD2 covers 11 bases. The CDR3 runs to 16 residues. Looked up from germline, CDR1 is DFQATT and CDR2 is SNEGSKA (reference sequence). J was trimmed by 3 bases and V by 3 bases; bases with no gene match: 7. CDR3 nucleotides: TGCAGTGCTAGTGATAATAGCGGGAGGGGCTACAATGAGCAGTTCTTC. Protein sequence: CSASDNSGRGYNEQFF.

This clonotype was found a few times. The rearrangement joins TRBV29-1 to TRBJ2-7; D is possibly TRBD2 (6 bases). Between the trimmed V and J ends, which lost 4 bases and 0 bases, there was a span of 10 bases. This CDR3 contains 13 residues. Germline CDR1 reads SQVTM; CDR2 reads ANQGSEA. CDR3 protein: CSVGEDNSYEQYF. The CDR3 region has the DNA TGCAGCGTTGGGGAGGACAACTCCTACGAGCAGTACTTC.

V gene TRBV6-2 or TRBV6-3 combines with J gene TRBJ2-5; D unclear. The CDR3 spans 14 residues. Trimming stripped 5 bases from V and 6 bases from J, with 16 bases between. CDR1 and CDR2 from the germline V gene are MNHEY and SVGEGT. The DNA of the CDR3 is TGTGCCAGCAGTCACCCGTGGGCTCAGCAGACCCAGTACTTC. This encodes CASSHPWAQQTQYF.

The CDR3 DNA sequence: TGCGCCAGCAGCTTACAGGACCCCGGGGCCAACGTCCTGACTTTC. Encoded protein: CASSLQDPGANVLTF. V usage is TRBV5-1 and J usage is TRBJ2-6; D perhaps matches TRBD1 (5 bases). Trimming cost V 2 bases and J 4 bases, with 10 bases left between them. The CDR3 runs to 15 residues. The germline V gene encodes CDR1 SGHRS and CDR2 YFSETQ.

The rearrangement joins TRBV24-1 to TRBJ2-5, with a tentative D call TRBD1 (6 bases). Between the trimmed V and J ends, which lost 4 bases and 2 bases, there was a span of 10 bases. The length of the CDR3 is 14 residues. CDR1 is KGHDR, CDR2 SFDVKD, per germline. The CDR3 region is CATSDPGTQETQYF. Here the CDR3 DNA reads TGTGCCACCAGTGACCCCGGGACACAAGAGACCCAGTACTTC.

The sample holds a few counts of this clonotype. The genes are TRBV20-1 and TRBJ1-5, with TRBD1 as a possible D gene (5 bases). V shed 5 bases and J shed 1 base, with 12 bases lying between them. The germline V gene encodes CDR1 DFQATT and CDR2 SNEGSKA (reference sequence). The CDR3 covers 14 residues. The CDR3 spells CSAHQGLSNQPQHF. The DNA of the CDR3 is TGCAGTGCTCACCAGGGATTGAGCAATCAGCCCCAGCATTTT.

The chain employs TRBV14 and TRBJ2-6; 9 bases are a match to TRBD1. V lost 9 bases, J lost 4 bases, and 19 bases stayed unmatched. The length of the CDR3 is 19 residues. CDR1 is SGHDN and CDR2 is FVKESK in the germline V gene. The chain's CDR3 is CAREEADRGPLRGANVLTF. The CDR3 DNA is TGTGCCAGAGAGGAGGCGGACAGGGGACCCCTTAGGGGGGCCAACGTCCTGACTTTC.